The 27 T cell receptor beta chains presented below share a single source sample, sequenced in a study of blood T cell repertoires in COVID-19. Libraries were prepared by immunoSEQ multiplex PCR; TCRdb keeps only in-frame clonotypes and omits some of them. The table shows approximately 130,000 clones, with around 80% occurring only once. Sequenced: peripheral blood. The receptors shown here come from a human donor in a cohort sampled during active COVID-19.

The V gene is TRBV12-3 or TRBV12-4, the J gene TRBJ2-5; possibly TRBD2 for D (5 bases). The V gene lost 5 bases and the J gene lost 5 bases, with 9 bases spanning the gap. The CDR3 is made up of 12 amino acids. The CDR3 DNA follows: TGTGCCAGCAGTCCTGTAGCGGAGACCCAGTACTTC. Protein product: CASSPVAETQYF.

The chain is built from TRBV4-1 and TRBJ2-3; 10 positions agree with TRBD2. V gave up 4 bases and J gave up 9 bases; unmatched junction bases: 13. The CDR3 runs 16 residues. Germline V lookup: CDR1 MGHRA, CDR2 YSYEKL. The chain's CDR3 is CASSPLAGTSVGTQYF. CDR3 DNA: TGCGCCAGCAGCCCCCTAGCGGGGACTAGCGTTGGCACGCAGTATTTT.

The rearrangement links TRBV18 to TRBJ2-5; a weak D match, TRBD2 (6 bases). The ends were cut back, 5 bases at V and 1 base at J, with 14 bases in the middle. The CDR3 length is 15 residues. CDR1 is KGHSH, CDR2 LQKENI, per germline. The CDR3 reads CASSTRSGAQETQYF. For the CDR3, the DNA is TGTGCCAGCTCAACCCGCTCGGGAGCCCAAGAGACCCAGTACTTC. Complete variable domain (other parts from reference TRBV18 and TRBJ2-5): NAGVMQNPRHLVRRRGQEARLRCSPMKGHSHVYWYRQLPEEGLKFMVYLQKENIIDESGMPKERFSAEFPKEGPSILRIQQVVRGDSAAYFCASSTRSGAQETQYFGPGTRLLVL.

This clone was recorded a few times. The V gene is TRBV7-9, the J gene TRBJ1-2; 9 positions match TRBD1. CDR3 length equals 15 residues. The germline V gene encodes CDR1 SEHNR and CDR2 FQNEAQ (reference sequence). Losses at the gene ends were 0 bases for V and 7 bases for J; bases not matched to a gene: 6. The CDR3 reads CASSLADRGSGGYTF. CDR3 sequence (DNA): TGTGCCAGCAGCTTAGCGGACAGGGGCAGCGGTGGCTACACCTTC.

The V and J genes are TRBV13 and TRBJ1-1; 7 nucleotides agree with TRBD1. The length of the CDR3 is 14 residues. The V gene's germline CDR1 is PRHDT and CDR2 FYEKMQ (reference sequence). J gave up 5 bases and V 3 bases, and 6 bases lay outside the gene matches. The CDR3 region has the DNA TGTGCCAGCAGCTTTTTAGACAGGGTAACTGAAGCTTTCTTT. This sequence encodes CASSFLDRVTEAFF.

The CDR3 spells CASRLASKGDTQYF. The CDR3 nucleotides read TGTGCCAGCCGCCTGGCCTCCAAGGGGGATACGCAGTATTTT. The chain is built from TRBV19 and TRBJ2-3, with a tentative D call TRBD1 (5 bases). The CDR3 totals 14 residues. In germline, CDR1 is LNHDA, CDR2 SQIVND (reference sequence). V gave up 9 bases and J gave up 6 bases, with 19 bases separating them.

The rearrangement uses TRBV6-5 and TRBJ1-6, with 8 bases identical to TRBD1. Germline V gene lookup returns CDR1 MNHEY and CDR2 SVGAGI. Trimming removed 6 bases from V and 9 bases from J; junction bases left unmatched: 10. CDR3 length: 15 amino acids. The CDR3 DNA follows: TGTGCCAGCAGGGGAGGCCAGGGGGCAGGTTCACCCCTCCACTTT. Translation gives CASRGGQGAGSPLHF.

The chain's CDR3 is CASSQAGTGSPYGYTF. CDR3 nucleotides: TGTGCCAGCAGCCAAGCGGGGACAGGGAGTCCGTATGGCTACACCTTC. The V and J genes are TRBV3-1 (or the pseudogene TRBV3-2) and TRBJ1-2; 9 bases are a match to TRBD1. The CDR3 covers 16 residues. After removal of 1 base from V and 5 bases from J, the junction contained 8 bases not matched to a gene. Germline V lookup: CDR1 LGHDT, CDR2 YNNKEL (reference sequence).

The rearrangement links TRBV9 to TRBJ1-1; tentatively, D is TRBD1 (5 bases). Looked up from germline, CDR1 is SGDLS and CDR2 is YYNGEE. This CDR3 has 14 amino acids. V shed 5 bases and J shed 4 bases, with 15 bases lying between them. The CDR3 spells CASSGIVGGTEAFF. CDR3 nucleotides: TGTGCCAGCAGTGGAATAGTGGGGGGCACTGAAGCTTTCTTT.

The chain uses TRBV4-1 and TRBJ1-5, with a weak D call TRBD1 (5 bases). V gave up 0 bases and J gave up 6 bases, with 12 bases separating them. Germline CDR1 and CDR2: MGHRA and YSYEKL. The CDR3 has 15 amino acids. The CDR3 reads CASSQDGGGVQPQHF. In DNA form, the CDR3 reads TGCGCCAGCAGCCAAGATGGAGGAGGGGTTCAGCCCCAGCATTTT.

This sequence joins TRBV5-6 and TRBJ1-4, with a tentative D call TRBD1 (5 bases). Germline lookup yields CDR1 SGHDT and CDR2 YYEEEE. Trimming stripped 0 bases from V and 5 bases from J, with 11 bases between. This CDR3 region has 15 residues. This CDR3 reads CASSLVAQGNEKLFF. CDR3 in DNA: TGTGCCAGCAGCTTGGTTGCCCAGGGAAATGAAAAACTGTTTTTT.

The J gene is TRBJ1-6, the V gene TRBV6-5, with TRBD1 matching 7 bases. This CDR3 has 15 amino acids. Germline-derived CDR1 and CDR2 are MNHEY and SVGAGI. J lost 4 bases, V lost 6 bases, and 6 bases had no gene match. CDR3 coding DNA: TGTGCCAGCAGAGGGACAGCAACTTATAATTCACCCCTCCACTTT. This gives the protein CASRGTATYNSPLHF.

The J gene is TRBJ1-2, the V gene TRBV18; TRBD1 matches 9 bases. V was clipped by 5 bases and J by 6 bases; unmatched bases: 4. Germline lookup yields CDR1 KGHSH and CDR2 LQKENI. The length of the CDR3 is 13 residues. CDR3 coding DNA: TGTGCCAGCTCATTGGACAGGGGCGATGGCTACACCTTC. Translation: CASSLDRGDGYTF.

CDR3 residues: CASTARDTNGEQYF. The CDR3 nucleotides read TGTGCCAGTACCGCCCGGGACACCAACGGGGAGCAGTACTTC. The chain recombines TRBV19 with TRBJ2-7, with D possibly being TRBD1 (6 bases). The germline V gene has CDR1 LNHDA and CDR2 SQIVND (reference sequence). The CDR3 is 14 amino acids. V lost 7 bases to trimming and J lost 7 bases, with 20 bases between them.

The J gene is TRBJ2-2, the V gene TRBV9; 8 bases agree with TRBD2. This CDR3 has 15 amino acids. The J segment lost 2 bases and the V segment lost 3 bases, leaving 3 bases of the junction unmatched. From germline, CDR1 is SGDLS and CDR2 YYNGEE. The CDR3, as DNA: TGTGCCAGCAGCGCACTAGCGGCTAACACCGGGGAGCTGTTTTTT. Its protein product is CASSALAANTGELFF.

The chain has TRBV5-1 and TRBJ1-1; 8 nucleotides agree with TRBD1. The V gene end was trimmed by 4 bases and the J gene end by 2 bases; junction bases not matched to a gene: 7. Looked up from germline, CDR1 is SGHRS and CDR2 is YFSETQ. This CDR3 comprises 15 residues. The CDR3 spells CASSHTGGPNTEAFF. CDR3 DNA sequence: TGCGCCAGCAGCCACACAGGGGGGCCTAACACTGAAGCTTTCTTT. Based on the CDR3 plus reference TRBV5-1 and TRBJ1-1, the full variable domain is KAGVTQTPRYLIKTRGQQVTLSCSPISGHRSVSWYQQTPGQGLQFLFEYFSETQRNKGNFPGRFSGRQFSNSRSEMNVSTLELGDSALYLCASSHTGGPNTEAFFGQGTRLTVV.

J is TRBJ1-5 and V is TRBV19; 7 bases align to TRBD1. The trim removed 5 bases at V and 1 base at J, leaving 2 bases unmatched. CDR1 is LNHDA and CDR2 is SQIVND in the germline V gene (reference sequence). This CDR3 contains 14 residues. CDR3 in amino acids: CASSDRASNQPQHF. DNA of the CDR3: TGTGCCAGTAGTGACAGGGCAAGCAATCAGCCCCAGCATTTT.

This chain uses TRBV2 with TRBJ2-7, with D perhaps TRBD1 (5 bases). Trimming stripped 4 bases from V and 4 bases from J, with 17 bases between. Germline lookup yields CDR1 SNHLY and CDR2 FYNNEI. The CDR3 length is 15 residues. CDR3 sequence: CASSAVGRARYEQYF. Written as DNA, the CDR3 is TGTGCCAGCAGTGCAGTCGGCAGGGCGAGGTACGAGCAGTACTTC.

The V call is TRBV21-1, the J call TRBJ1-6; the D segment call TRBD1 is taken from the table without a DNA check. TRBV21-1 has pseudogene status. The CDR3 consists of 14 residues. For the CDR3, the DNA is TGTGCCAGCAGCAAAGGGGACAGGAATTCACCCCTCCACTTT. It codes for CASSKGDRNSPLHF.

The rearrangement joins TRBV21-1 to TRBJ1-2; the D call of TRBD1 is as the table states it, not checked on the DNA. TRBV21-1 is a documented pseudogene. There are 17 residues in the CDR3. The CDR3 reads CASSKERRQGDPYGYTF. CDR3 nucleotide sequence: TGTGCCAGCAGCAAAGAAAGGAGACAGGGTGATCCATATGGCTACACCTTC.

This clone was observed a single time. The chain uses TRBV5-4 and TRBJ1-6; 8 bases agree with TRBD1. V shed 3 bases, J shed 0 bases, and the junction held 5 bases outside the gene matches. Germline loops: CDR1 SGHNT, CDR2 YYREEE (reference sequence). This CDR3 region has 17 residues. The DNA of the CDR3 is TGTGCCAGCAGCTCGGACAGGGCCAGCTCCTATAATTCACCCCTCCACTTT. Translating it yields CASSSDRASSYNSPLHF.

V usage is TRBV19 and J usage is TRBJ1-3; D remains unclear. The CDR3 is 13 amino acids. Germline V CDR1 and CDR2: LNHDA, SQIVND (reference sequence). Trimming removed 10 bases at V and 4 bases at J, with 14 bases between. The CDR3 loop reads CATLGDPGNTIYF. As DNA, the CDR3 is TGTGCCACCCTCGGGGATCCGGGAAACACCATATATTTT. Complete variable domain (other parts from reference TRBV19 and TRBJ1-3): DGGITQSPKYLFRKEGQNVTLSCEQNLNHDAMYWYRQDPGQGLRLIYYSQIVNDFQKGDIAEGYSVSREKKESFPLTVTSAQKNPTAFYLCATLGDPGNTIYFGEGSWLTVV.

In its sample, this clone ranks as medium-sized. The chain couples TRBV10-2 to TRBJ2-7, with 10 bases lining up with TRBD2. The CDR3 consists of 15 residues. The J segment lost 2 bases and the V segment lost 3 bases, leaving 4 bases of the junction unmatched. The germline CDR1 and CDR2 sequences are WSHSY and SAAADI. CDR3 bases: TGCGCCAGCAGTGATAGCGGGGGGCCCCCCTACGAGCAGTACTTC. This encodes CASSDSGGPPYEQYF.

The sample holds a few counts of this clone. The chain combines TRBV29-1 with TRBJ1-2; maybe TRBD1 (6 bases). The CDR3 has 12 amino acids. Trimming took off 6 bases at V and 4 bases at J, with 12 bases between the two ends. Germline values: CDR1 SQVTM, CDR2 ANQGSEA. This CDR3 reads CSVEDRPYGYTF. The CDR3 nucleotides read TGCAGCGTGGAGGACAGACCCTATGGCTACACCTTC.

The chain has TRBV7-9 and TRBJ1-6, with D unresolved. The CDR3 extends over 18 amino acids. Trimming stripped 5 bases from V and 7 bases from J, with 24 bases between. Per germline, CDR1 SEHNR and CDR2 FQNEAQ (reference sequence). This CDR3 reads CASSPRRGQDLKNSPLHF. The CDR3 DNA reads as TGTGCCAGCAGCCCCCGGCGGGGTCAGGATTTGAAAAATTCACCCCTCCACTTT.

The chain couples TRBV2 to TRBJ2-2; no reliable D call. CDR3 length equals 14 residues. Per the germline V gene, CDR1 is SNHLY and CDR2 is FYNNEI. The ends were cut back, 6 bases at V and 0 bases at J, with 8 bases in the middle. The CDR3 loop is CASREFANTGELFF. As DNA, the CDR3 is TGTGCCAGCAGGGAGTTCGCGAACACCGGGGAGCTGTTTTTT.

The chain joins TRBV19 to TRBJ1-3; TRBD1 matches 7 bases. Germline lookup yields CDR1 LNHDA and CDR2 SQIVND (reference sequence). This CDR3 contains 17 residues. V was clipped by 3 bases and J by 0 bases; unmatched bases: 8. The CDR3 loop reads CASSISVDRVSGNTIYF. CDR3 in DNA: TGTGCCAGTAGTATTTCGGTTGACAGGGTCTCTGGAAACACCATATATTTT.